Sequencing of this TCR beta chain was carried out in a study of OX40 agonist ivuxolimab in advanced cancers. The overall study: Every 2 weeks, patients received ivuxolimab intravenously, dosed at 0.01 to 10 mg/kg. Overall study findings and caveats: Some patients without response likewise showed low normalized clonal expansion. By week 6 at 0.1 to 3.0 mg/kg, blood CD4+ and CD8+ T cells had expanded clonally. Near-lowest levels of clonal expansion characterized partial responders at 0.1-3.0 mg/kg.

Trimming stripped 5 bases from V and 6 bases from J, with 13 bases between. This CDR3 has 14 residues. Germline-derived CDR1 and CDR2 are MNHEY and SVGAGI. In regard to this clone: What it recognizes is unknown.

Only in-frame clones appear in the TCRdb table, and some are missing; sequencing was by immunoSEQ multiplex PCR. The table records about 60,000 clones, approximately 80% of them present only once. Sequencing was performed on CD4+ or CD8+ T cells sorted from blood, taken in a trial of the OX40 agonist ivuxolimab. The TCR originated in an adult with an advanced solid tumor such as melanoma, head and neck, liver or kidney cancer. The V and J genes are TRBV6-5 and TRBJ2-2; no clear D gene. This CDR3 reads CASSLQSPAGELFF. The CDR3 nucleotides are TGTGCCAGCAGTCTACAAAGCCCGGCCGGGGAGCTGTTTTTT.